The 32 T cell receptor beta chains listed next were all sequenced from one sample in a study of a mutant IDH1 vaccine in newly diagnosed glioma. Their target antigens are unknown. Only in-frame clones appear in the TCRdb table, and some are missing; sequencing was by immunoSEQ multiplex PCR. The table shows fewer than 35,000 clones, with 85% to 90% occurring only once. Time point specified: week 11, during vaccination. With topical imiquimod, each dose of the vaccine consisted of 300 ug of mutant IDH1 20-mer peptide. Material: PBMCs, obtained from a glioma patient whose treatment included an IDH1 peptide vaccine. These TCRs come from a young man with glioma.

The rearrangement joins TRBV4-3 to TRBJ1-1; D gene ambiguous. V was clipped by 0 bases and J by 6 bases, with 14 bases between them. The CDR3 is made up of 15 amino acids. The germline CDR1 and CDR2 sequences are LGHNA and YSLEER. The CDR3 DNA reads as TGCGCCAGCAGCCAAGATATAGGGCAACGGGCTGAAGCTTTCTTT. It yields the protein CASSQDIGQRAEAFF.

This clone was picked up one time. The chain uses TRBV4-1 and TRBJ1-4; the match to TRBD1 covers 9 bases. CDR1 is MGHRA and CDR2 is YSYEKL in the germline V gene. The CDR3 totals 15 residues. The J segment lost 8 bases and the V segment lost 4 bases, leaving 8 bases of the junction unmatched. DNA of the CDR3: TGCGCCAGCAGCCGGGACAGGGAGGCGGGAGAAAAACTGTTTTTT. Amino acid sequence: CASSRDREAGEKLFF.

This chain uses TRBV6-1 with TRBJ1-2; 7 bases map to TRBD1. This CDR3 has 17 amino acids. Per germline, CDR1 MNHNS and CDR2 SASEGT. The V segment lost 3 bases and the J segment 1 base; nucleotides outside the gene matches: 11. CDR3 loop: CASSEARLAGGNYGYTF. CDR3 nucleotides: TGTGCCAGCAGTGAGGCTCGTCTGGCAGGGGGTAACTATGGCTACACCTTC.

This clone was counted once. The chain joins TRBV29-1 to TRBJ2-5; possibly TRBD2 for D (7 bases). This CDR3 is built from 18 residues. Germline V gene data show CDR1 as SQVTM and CDR2 as ANQGSEA. Trimming cost V 1 base and J 5 bases, with 26 bases left between them. The CDR3 region is CSVEGRQGLADPVETQYF. The DNA for the CDR3 is TGCAGCGTTGAAGGGAGGCAGGGGCTAGCGGATCCGGTCGAGACCCAGTACTTC.

The V gene is TRBV15, the J gene TRBJ2-5; possible D gene TRBD1, 6 bases. Germline CDR1 LNHNV, CDR2 YYDKDF (reference sequence). The CDR3 spans 15 residues. The V and J ends lost 0 bases and 2 bases respectively, with 10 bases between them. The CDR3 coding sequence is TGTGCCACCAGCAGAGACCAGGGGTGGCAAGAGACCCAGTACTTC. Translated: CATSRDQGWQETQYF.

V gene TRBV29-1 combines with J gene TRBJ1-1, with a weak D call TRBD1 (5 bases). Germline values: CDR1 SQVTM, CDR2 ANQGSEA. This CDR3 comprises 12 residues. Trimming stripped 7 bases from V and 5 bases from J, with 14 bases between. DNA of the CDR3: TGCAGCGGGGGGGGTCAAGGAACTGAAGCTTTCTTT. Translated, it gives CSGGGQGTEAFF.

This chain joins TRBV6-6 and TRBJ1-2, with a tentative D call TRBD1 (5 bases). Germline V gene lookup returns CDR1 MNHNY and CDR2 SVGAGI (reference sequence). The ends were cut back, 7 bases at V and 3 bases at J, with 18 bases in the middle. This CDR3 spans 15 amino acids. This chain's CDR3 is CASTSRSGLYYGYTF. The DNA of the CDR3 is TGTGCCAGCACAAGTCGATCGGGGCTCTACTATGGCTACACCTTC.

The chain combines TRBV15 with TRBJ1-1; D is unresolved. V dropped 0 bases and J dropped 8 bases, with 10 bases sitting between them. Germline V gives CDR1 LNHNV, CDR2 YYDKDF (reference sequence). The CDR3 length is 13 residues. CDR3 nucleotide sequence: TGTGCCACCAGCAGAGACCTTGGGCGGGAAGCTTTCTTT. This gives the protein CATSRDLGREAFF.

This chain links TRBV5-6 with TRBJ1-6, with 10 bases lining up with TRBD1. Trimming at V came to 4 bases and at J to 10 bases, leaving 8 bases not matched to a gene. The CDR3 length is 15 residues. Germline lookup yields CDR1 SGHDT and CDR2 YYEEEE. CDR3: CASSLRDRGRSPLHF. The CDR3 DNA reads TGTGCCAGCAGCCTCCGGGACAGGGGACGGTCACCCCTCCACTTT. The variable domain in full, with the rest retrieved from reference TRBV5-6 and TRBJ1-6, is DAGVTQSPTHLIKTRGQQVTLRCSPKSGHDTVSWYQQALGQGPQFIFQYYEEEERQRGNFPDRFSGHQFPNYSSELNVNALLLGDSALYLCASSLRDRGRSPLHFGNGTRLTVT.

This clone was seen a handful of times. J is TRBJ2-7 and V is TRBV2; possibly TRBD2 for D (5 bases). The CDR3 has 13 residues. Trimming took 4 bases from V and 6 from J, leaving 13 bases between them. Germline CDR1 reads SNHLY; CDR2 reads FYNNEI. The CDR3: CASSVRTRGEQYF. The CDR3 bases are TGTGCCAGCAGTGTGAGGACCCGGGGCGAGCAGTACTTC.

The sample holds a few counts of this clone. The V and J genes are TRBV9 and TRBJ2-2; no firm D call. With 3 bases removed from V and 3 bases from J, the gap between germline ends came to 6 bases. Germline-derived CDR1 and CDR2 are SGDLS and YYNGEE. The CDR3 is 13 amino acids. CDR3: CASSAGYTGELFF. The CDR3 DNA sequence: TGTGCCAGCAGCGCAGGTTACACCGGGGAGCTGTTTTTT.

The chain links TRBV9 to TRBJ1-6, with TRBD1 as a possible D gene (5 bases). V was trimmed by 2 bases and J by 7 bases, leaving 10 bases between them. This CDR3 is built from 14 residues. CDR1 is SGDLS, CDR2 YYNGEE, per germline. Written as DNA, the CDR3 is TGTGCCAGCAGCGTTCGGGGCGGCAATTCACCCCTCCACTTT. This gives the protein CASSVRGGNSPLHF.

The chain recombines TRBV7-9 with TRBJ2-1; 10 bases match TRBD2. Germline loops: CDR1 SEHNR, CDR2 FQNEAQ (reference sequence). V trimming: 2 bases; J trimming: 7 bases; junction bases outside the gene matches: 5. The CDR3 sequence is 15 residues long. The CDR3 DNA reads TGTGCCAGCAGCTTATTACTAGCGGGAAGGAATGAGCAGTTCTTC. It codes for CASSLLLAGRNEQFF. Based on the CDR3 plus reference TRBV7-9 and TRBJ2-1, the full variable domain is DTGVSQNPRHKITKRGQNVTFRCDPISEHNRLYWYRQTLGQGPEFLTYFQNEAQLEKSRLLSDRFSAERPKGSFSTLEIQRTEQGDSAMYLCASSLLLAGRNEQFFGPGTRLTVL.

This clone was seen just once. The chain is built from TRBV15 and TRBJ1-1; 12 nucleotides match TRBD1. Unmatched junction bases numbered 6, after V lost 3 bases and J lost 7 bases. The CDR3 sequence is 15 residues long. Germline CDR1 LNHNV, CDR2 YYDKDF (reference sequence). The CDR3 region has the DNA TGTGCCACCAGCAGGCGGGACAGGGGGCGTGTTGAAGCTTTCTTT. Amino acid sequence: CATSRRDRGRVEAFF.

A single count supports this clone. J is TRBJ2-1 and V is TRBV14; 9 positions agree with TRBD1. J gave up 5 bases and V 1 base, and 6 bases lay outside the gene matches. The CDR3 sequence is 16 residues long. Germline loops: CDR1 SGHDN, CDR2 FVKESK. The CDR3 DNA reads TGTGCCAGCAGCCAAGTTCCGGGACAGGGCGACAATGAGCAGTTCTTC. Its protein product is CASSQVPGQGDNEQFF.

V and J are TRBV7-2 and TRBJ2-5; D call uncertain. Trimming left V 5 bases short and J 5 bases short, with 6 bases between. Germline CDR1 SGHTA, CDR2 FQGNSA. The CDR3 covers 11 residues. The CDR3 DNA follows: TGTGCCAGCAGCCTAAGCGAGACCCAGTACTTC. Its protein product is CASSLSETQYF.

V is TRBV9 and J is TRBJ2-1; D remains unclear. V lost 0 bases to trimming and J lost 6 bases, with 16 bases between them. The CDR3 consists of 16 residues. The germline gives CDR1 SGDLS, CDR2 YYNGEE. CDR3 bases: TGTGCCAGCAGCGTAGGAGGCGCCTTAAGCATCAATGAGCAGTTCTTC. It is translated as CASSVGGALSINEQFF.

The chain combines TRBV19 with TRBJ1-5; D call uncertain. From germline, CDR1 is LNHDA and CDR2 SQIVND (reference sequence). Trimming took off 7 bases at V and 6 bases at J, with 16 bases between the two ends. The CDR3 sequence is 14 residues long. The CDR3 protein is CASKADKRGQPQHF. For the CDR3, the DNA is TGTGCCAGTAAAGCCGACAAGCGGGGTCAGCCCCAGCATTTT.

CDR3 sequence (DNA): TGCGCCAGCAGCGACAGGGGGCTGGAGACCCAGTACTTC. Translated, it gives CASSDRGLETQYF. The chain employs TRBV5-1 and TRBJ2-5, with 10 nucleotides matching TRBD1. CDR3 length: 13 residues. Germline-derived CDR1 and CDR2 are SGHRS and YFSETQ. Trimming took 4 bases from V and 5 from J; bases not matched to a gene: 2.

The chain carries TRBV10-1 and TRBJ2-1, with D perhaps TRBD1 or TRBD2 (5 bases each). V lost 5 bases, J lost 9 bases, and 11 bases lay in between. The CDR3 contains 12 residues. From germline, CDR1 is WNHNN and CDR2 SYGVQD (reference sequence). CDR3 nucleotide sequence: TGCGCCAGCAGTCAGGGCCGGGGTGAGCAGTTCTTC. Translated: CASSQGRGEQFF.

Only one count was recorded for this clone. The J gene is TRBJ1-4, the V gene TRBV15; D gene unclear. This CDR3 is 12 amino acids long. V was trimmed by 1 base and J by 8 bases, leaving 5 bases between them. Germline lookup yields CDR1 LNHNV and CDR2 YYDKDF (reference sequence). The CDR3 loop reads CATSRAREKLFF. The CDR3 DNA is TGTGCCACCAGCAGAGCAAGAGAAAAACTGTTTTTT.

This clone was counted once. The V call is TRBV2, the J call TRBJ2-3; 8 nucleotides agree with TRBD1. Germline-derived CDR1 and CDR2 are SNHLY and FYNNEI. The CDR3 loop spans 15 amino acids. Trimming cost V 2 bases and J 2 bases; bases outside gene matches: 3. Here the CDR3 DNA reads TGTGCCAGCAGTGAAAGGACAGGGAACACAGATACGCAGTATTTT. Protein: CASSERTGNTDTQYF.

V is TRBV4-1 and J is TRBJ2-1; D is possibly TRBD1 (5 bases). This CDR3 region has 17 residues. Trimming left V 2 bases short and J 0 bases short, with 14 bases between. CDR1 and CDR2 (germline): MGHRA, YSYEKL. CDR3 region: CASSQPPDIFSYNEQFF. The CDR3 DNA follows: TGCGCCAGCAGCCAACCTCCGGACATTTTCTCCTACAATGAGCAGTTCTTC.

The chain uses TRBV2 and TRBJ1-1, with unresolved D. The CDR3 runs 14 residues. V lost 5 bases and J 0 bases, leaving 10 bases between the germline ends. Per germline, CDR1 SNHLY and CDR2 FYNNEI. The CDR3 nucleotides are TGTGCCAGCAGTTTGGGCCAGATGAACACTGAAGCTTTCTTT. Encoded protein: CASSLGQMNTEAFF.

This sequence joins TRBV6-5 and TRBJ2-5, with a tentative D call TRBD2 (6 bases). The V end was cut by 6 bases, the J end by 7 bases, with 15 bases between. The CDR3 length is 13 residues. Looked up from germline, CDR1 is MNHEY and CDR2 is SVGAGI. CDR3 DNA sequence: TGTGCCAGCAGCCCCCGGACCGGGGGGACCCAGTACTTC. It codes for CASSPRTGGTQYF.

V and J are TRBV5-1 and TRBJ1-3, with D possibly being TRBD1 (5 bases). Germline V lookup: CDR1 SGHRS, CDR2 YFSETQ. Trimming pared 0 bases from V and 1 base from J, leaving 14 bases between. The CDR3 length is 17 residues. The CDR3 region has the DNA TGCGCCAGCAGCTTGGACGGGGCGGCGGCATCTGGAAACACCATATATTTT. This translates into CASSLDGAAASGNTIYF. Full variable domain (remainder filled in from reference TRBV5-1 and TRBJ1-3): KAGVTQTPRYLIKTRGQQVTLSCSPISGHRSVSWYQQTPGQGLQFLFEYFSETQRNKGNFPGRFSGRQFSNSRSEMNVSTLELGDSALYLCASSLDGAAASGNTIYFGEGSWLTVV.

This chain connects TRBV7-9 to TRBJ2-2, with 7 bases that match TRBD2. The V segment lost 2 bases and the J segment 5 bases; nucleotides outside the gene matches: 5. The CDR3 is made up of 15 amino acids. CDR1 and CDR2 (germline): SEHNR, FQNEAQ (reference sequence). CDR3 DNA sequence: TGTGCCAGCAGCTTAATGGCAGCGGGGACCGGGGAGCTGTTTTTT. It codes for CASSLMAAGTGELFF.

This chain joins TRBV9 and TRBJ2-1; no definite D call. Germline V gene data show CDR1 as SGDLS and CDR2 as YYNGEE. CDR3 length: 14 residues. Trimming took off 0 bases at V and 9 bases at J, with 13 bases between the two ends. CDR3 in amino acids: CASSVAIAWGEQFF. CDR3 nucleotide sequence: TGTGCCAGCAGCGTAGCGATAGCATGGGGTGAGCAGTTCTTC.

The chain employs TRBV6-5 and TRBJ1-3; the D is unclear. There are 14 residues in the CDR3. Germline V gene data show CDR1 as MNHEY and CDR2 as SVGAGI. Trimming removed 6 bases at V and 0 bases at J, with 9 bases between. CDR3 bases: TGTGCCAGCAGCCGATTGAGCTCTGGAAACACCATATATTTT. Translated: CASSRLSSGNTIYF.

This sequence joins TRBV30 and TRBJ2-3; D may match TRBD1 or TRBD2 (5 bases each). The germline gives CDR1 GTSNPN, CDR2 SVGIG (reference sequence). Trimming took 7 bases from V and 1 from J, leaving 15 bases between them. The CDR3 sequence is 14 residues long. CDR3 sequence: CAYSGAGGTDTQYF. The CDR3 DNA reads TGTGCCTACTCCGGGGCCGGAGGCACAGATACGCAGTATTTT. The entire variable domain, with the rest obtained from reference TRBV30 and TRBJ2-3, is as follows: SQTIHQWPATLVQPVGSPLSLECTVEGTSNPNLYWYRQAAGRGLQLLFYSVGIGQISSEVPQNLSASRPQDRQFILSSKKLLLSDSGFYLCAYSGAGGTDTQYFGPGTRLTVL.

The rearrangement links TRBV14 to TRBJ1-1; TRBD1 is a possible D gene (6 bases). CDR1 is SGHDN and CDR2 is FVKESK in the germline V gene. The CDR3 consists of 15 residues. Trimming took off 2 bases at V and 0 bases at J, with 10 bases between the two ends. The CDR3 DNA is TGTGCCAGCAGCCAAACTAACAGGGTGAACACTGAAGCTTTCTTT. Residues: CASSQTNRVNTEAFF.

The chain has TRBV4-2 and TRBJ1-2; TRBD1 aligns across 8 bases. With 2 bases clipped from V and 2 bases from J, the junction kept 7 bases outside the gene matches. This CDR3 spans 16 amino acids. Germline values: CDR1 LGHNA, CDR2 YNFKEQ. The CDR3 DNA sequence: TGTGCCAGCAGCCAATCCACAGGGGGGCCCAACTATGGCTACACCTTC. Its translation is CASSQSTGGPNYGYTF.